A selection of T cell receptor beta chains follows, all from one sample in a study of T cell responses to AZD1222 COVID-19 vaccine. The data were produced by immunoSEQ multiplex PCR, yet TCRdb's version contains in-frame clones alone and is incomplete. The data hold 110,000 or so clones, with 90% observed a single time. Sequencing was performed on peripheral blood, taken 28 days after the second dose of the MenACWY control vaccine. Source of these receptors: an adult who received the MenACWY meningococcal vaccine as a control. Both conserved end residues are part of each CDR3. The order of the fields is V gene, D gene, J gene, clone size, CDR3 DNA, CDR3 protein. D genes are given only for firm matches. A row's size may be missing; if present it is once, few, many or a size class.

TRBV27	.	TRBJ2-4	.	TGTGCCAGCAGTTTAAGAGGGGAAAACATTCAGTACTTC	CASSLRGENIQYF
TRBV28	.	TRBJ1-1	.	TGTGCCAGCAGTCGAGGGGGACAGAACACTGAAGCTTTCTTT	CASSRGGQNTEAFF
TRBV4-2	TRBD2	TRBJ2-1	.	TGTGCCAGCAGCCAAGTCGGGGGGGGCGATGAGCAGTTCTTC	CASSQVGGGDEQFF
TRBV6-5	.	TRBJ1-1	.	TGTGCCAGCAATGGGGAAACAGTCATGGACACTGAAGCTTTCTTT	CASNGETVMDTEAFF
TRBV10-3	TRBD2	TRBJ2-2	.	TGTGCCATCAGTGAGTCACACCTAGCGGGAGGTTTCCGGGGGGAGCTGTTTTTT	CAISESHLAGGFRGELFF
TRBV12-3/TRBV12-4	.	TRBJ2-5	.	TGTGCCAGCAGTACGCAAGAGACCCAGTACTTC	CASSTQETQYF
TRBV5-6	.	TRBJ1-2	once	TGTGCCAGCAGCTTGGACAGGGTGGGGGCGCCGTATAATGGCTACACCTTC	CASSLDRVGAPYNGYTF
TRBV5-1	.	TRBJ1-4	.	TGCGCCAGCAGCTTGTTAGGGCCCCGCGAGGAAAAACTGTTTTTT	CASSLLGPREEKLFF
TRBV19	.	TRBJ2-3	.	TGTGCCAGTAGTTATGGCGGGACAAGCACAGATACGCAGTATTTT	CASSYGGTSTDTQYF
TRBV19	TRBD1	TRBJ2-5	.	TGTGCCAGTAGTATTTCCAGGGGGCTGGAGACCCAGTACTTC	CASSISRGLETQYF
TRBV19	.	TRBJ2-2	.	TGTGCCAGTAGCGGGAGCCCCGGGGAGCTGTTTTTT	CASSGSPGELFF
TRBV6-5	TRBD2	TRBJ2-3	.	TGTGCCAGCAGTTCAGCGGGACCCACAGATACGCAGTATTTT	CASSSAGPTDTQYF
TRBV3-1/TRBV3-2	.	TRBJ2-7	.	TGTGCCAGCAGCCTGGACCACGAGCAGTACTTC	CASSLDHEQYF
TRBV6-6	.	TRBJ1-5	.	TGTGCCAGCAGTTACTCGTTAGGGACGGCGGATCAGCCCCAGCATTTT	CASSYSLGTADQPQHF
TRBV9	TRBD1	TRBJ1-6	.	TGTGCCAGCAGCGGTGGGAGTGGGACAGGGAAAATCTATAATTCACCCCTCCACTTT	CASSGGSGTGKIYNSPLHF
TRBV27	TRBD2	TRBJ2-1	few	TGTGCCAGCAAAGCGGGAGGGCCGATCAATGAGCAGTTCTTC	CASKAGGPINEQFF
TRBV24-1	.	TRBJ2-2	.	TGTGCCACCAGTGATTTGAGATTAGGTCACCACGCGAACACCGGGGAGCTGTTTTTT	CATSDLRLGHHANTGELFF